Listed below are T cell receptor beta chains from one sample, sequenced in a study of blood T cell repertoires in COVID-19. Produced via immunoSEQ multiplex PCR; TCRdb's table is partial and in-frame only. The data contain some 300,000 clones, around 88% of them singletons. Input material: peripheral blood. The receptors derive from a woman in her 30s who had recovered from COVID-19. Both conserved end residues are part of each CDR3. A D gene is named only where the DNA matches it firmly. Clone size appears in some rows only: once, few, many, or a class for an expanded clone.

D gene: TRBD1; clone size: -; J gene: TRBJ2-1; V gene: TRBV6-2/TRBV6-3; CDR3 DNA: TGTGCCAGTAGTAAAGGACAGGGGGACTACAATGAGCAGTTCTTC; CDR3 protein: CASSKGQGDYNEQFF
D gene: -; clone size: -; J gene: TRBJ2-3; V gene: TRBV12-3/TRBV12-4; CDR3 DNA: TGTGCCAGCAGTTCAGGGCCAGATACGCAGTATTTT; CDR3 protein: CASSSGPDTQYF
D gene: -; clone size: -; J gene: TRBJ1-2; V gene: TRBV5-1; CDR3 DNA: TGCGCCAGCAGCTTCGCATCAGGGAACTATGGCTACACCTTC; CDR3 protein: CASSFASGNYGYTF
D gene: -; clone size: -; J gene: TRBJ2-2; V gene: TRBV9; CDR3 DNA: TGTGCCAGCAGCACCCGACAATGGAACACCGGGGAGCTGTTTTTT; CDR3 protein: CASSTRQWNTGELFF
D gene: -; clone size: few; J gene: TRBJ1-5; V gene: TRBV10-1; CDR3 DNA: TGCGCCAGCAGAGCAGCGGGCAATCAGCCCCAGCATTTT; CDR3 protein: CASRAAGNQPQHF
D gene: TRBD1; clone size: -; J gene: TRBJ1-1; V gene: TRBV7-3; CDR3 DNA: TGTGCCAGCAGCTTTGCGGGACAGGGCTCTGAAGCTTTCTTT; CDR3 protein: CASSFAGQGSEAFF
D gene: -; clone size: -; J gene: TRBJ1-3; V gene: TRBV18; CDR3 DNA: TGTGCCACCCCCGGGGAACCTTCTGGAAACACCATATATTTT; CDR3 protein: CATPGEPSGNTIYF
D gene: -; clone size: few; J gene: TRBJ1-2; V gene: TRBV28; CDR3 DNA: TGTGCCAGCAGTTTGGCAGGCTATGGCTACACCTTC; CDR3 protein: CASSLAGYGYTF
D gene: -; clone size: -; J gene: TRBJ1-5; V gene: TRBV28; CDR3 DNA: TGTGCCAGCAGTTTTCCAGGGTGGGATAGCAATCAGCCCCAGCATTTT; CDR3 protein: CASSFPGWDSNQPQHF
D gene: -; clone size: -; J gene: TRBJ1-2; V gene: TRBV4-1; CDR3 DNA: TGCGCCAGCAGCCACCCCCTCTTGGGCAGGCTAGGGGGACGGACCCTTTATGGCTACACCTTC; CDR3 protein: CASSHPLLGRLGGRTLYGYTF
D gene: TRBD1; clone size: -; J gene: TRBJ2-7; V gene: TRBV19; CDR3 DNA: TGTGCCAGTAGTATGGGGACAGGAAACTACGAGCAGTACTTC; CDR3 protein: CASSMGTGNYEQYF
D gene: TRBD1; clone size: -; J gene: TRBJ1-5; V gene: TRBV28; CDR3 DNA: TGTGCCAGCAGTTCCGACCCTCGCAGGGGGCGATCAGGTCAGCCCCAGCATTTT; CDR3 protein: CASSSDPRRGRSGQPQHF
D gene: -; clone size: -; J gene: TRBJ1-1; V gene: TRBV6-2/TRBV6-3; CDR3 DNA: TGTGCCAGCAGTACCATGCAGGGTTCTTGGGGCACTGAAGCTTTCTTT; CDR3 protein: CASSTMQGSWGTEAFF
D gene: -; clone size: -; J gene: TRBJ1-3; V gene: TRBV7-6; CDR3 DNA: TGTGCCAGCAGCTCCGGGGGGGCCTCTGGAAACACCATATATTTT; CDR3 protein: CASSSGGASGNTIYF
D gene: TRBD1; clone size: -; J gene: TRBJ2-7; V gene: TRBV7-9; CDR3 DNA: TGTGCCAGCAGCCCCGGTGGGGGCAGGGGGCACGAGCAGTACTTC; CDR3 protein: CASSPGGGRGHEQYF
D gene: TRBD2; clone size: -; J gene: TRBJ2-3; V gene: TRBV5-5; CDR3 DNA: TGTGCCAGCAGCCGACTAGCGTCGGGCACAGATACGCAGTATTTT; CDR3 protein: CASSRLASGTDTQYF
D gene: -; clone size: -; J gene: TRBJ1-4; V gene: TRBV27; CDR3 DNA: TGTGCCAGCAGTCCGACGGAGAATGAAAAACTGTTTTTT; CDR3 protein: CASSPTENEKLFF
D gene: -; clone size: -; J gene: TRBJ2-7; V gene: TRBV6-5; CDR3 DNA: TGTGCCAGCAGTTACTCGAATACAGCACCGTACTACGAGCAGTACTTC; CDR3 protein: CASSYSNTAPYYEQYF
D gene: -; clone size: -; J gene: TRBJ1-2; V gene: TRBV5-1; CDR3 DNA: TGCGCCAGCAGCTTGCGGCGGATGGGGCTCTATGGCTACACCTTC; CDR3 protein: CASSLRRMGLYGYTF
D gene: -; clone size: -; J gene: TRBJ1-1; V gene: TRBV6-5; CDR3 DNA: TGTGCCAGCAGAGATTATAGGGAGGAAGCTTTCTTT; CDR3 protein: CASRDYREEAFF
D gene: -; clone size: -; J gene: TRBJ2-7; V gene: TRBV19; CDR3 DNA: TGTGCCAGTAGTATCAAAGCAGGGGTTGAGCAGTACTTC; CDR3 protein: CASSIKAGVEQYF
D gene: TRBD2; clone size: -; J gene: TRBJ2-1; V gene: TRBV5-4; CDR3 DNA: TGTGCCAGCAGCCGAATGAAAGCGGGGGTCTCCTACAATGAGCAGTTCTTC; CDR3 protein: CASSRMKAGVSYNEQFF
D gene: TRBD2; clone size: few; J gene: TRBJ2-1; V gene: TRBV9; CDR3 DNA: TGTGCCAGCAGCTTATACCCACTAGCGGCTTCCTACAATGAGCAGTTCTTC; CDR3 protein: CASSLYPLAASYNEQFF
D gene: -; clone size: -; J gene: TRBJ2-5; V gene: TRBV28; CDR3 DNA: TGTGCCAGCAGTTTGGGTCAGGGGTTAACAGAGACCCAGTACTTC; CDR3 protein: CASSLGQGLTETQYF
D gene: TRBD1; clone size: -; J gene: TRBJ2-7; V gene: TRBV30; CDR3 DNA: TGTGCCTGGAGTGAACAGGGGCCGAGCTCCTACGAGCAGTACTTC; CDR3 protein: CAWSEQGPSSYEQYF
D gene: TRBD2; clone size: -; J gene: TRBJ2-5; V gene: TRBV7-7; CDR3 DNA: TGTGCCAGCAGCTTGACTAGCGGGGGAGAGACCCAGTACTTC; CDR3 protein: CASSLTSGGETQYF
D gene: -; clone size: once; J gene: TRBJ1-5; V gene: TRBV28; CDR3 DNA: TGTGCCAGCCGCCCCAGACACCCAGGTCAGCCCCAGCATTTT; CDR3 protein: CASRPRHPGQPQHF
D gene: -; clone size: -; J gene: TRBJ1-5; V gene: TRBV28; CDR3 DNA: TGTGCCAGCAGCCCTTACAGGGGCAATCAGCCCCAGCATTTT; CDR3 protein: CASSPYRGNQPQHF
D gene: -; clone size: -; J gene: TRBJ1-1; V gene: TRBV28; CDR3 DNA: TGTGCCAGCAGTGAGCCGACAGGAATGAACACTGAAGCTTTCTTT; CDR3 protein: CASSEPTGMNTEAFF
D gene: TRBD1; clone size: -; J gene: TRBJ2-1; V gene: TRBV5-1; CDR3 DNA: TGCGCCAGCAGCACCTCTACAGGGGGCTGGGAGAGCAATGAGCAGTTCTTC; CDR3 protein: CASSTSTGGWESNEQFF
D gene: TRBD1; clone size: -; J gene: TRBJ2-5; V gene: TRBV5-1; CDR3 DNA: TGCGCCAGCAGCCTTACGCCTGTACAGGGGGCGGAGACCCAGTACTTC; CDR3 protein: CASSLTPVQGAETQYF
D gene: -; clone size: -; J gene: TRBJ1-1; V gene: TRBV4-1; CDR3 DNA: TGCGCCAGCAGCTACAAGGACGGGAATCTTGAGAACACTGAAGCTTTCTTT; CDR3 protein: CASSYKDGNLENTEAFF
D gene: -; clone size: -; J gene: TRBJ2-5; V gene: TRBV28; CDR3 DNA: TGTGCCAGCAGTTCCCCGACAGGACCCGGAGAGACCCAGTACTTC; CDR3 protein: CASSSPTGPGETQYF
D gene: TRBD2; clone size: few; J gene: TRBJ2-7; V gene: TRBV3-1/TRBV3-2; CDR3 DNA: TGTGCCAGCAGCCACCCCGGACTAGCGGGGGACGAGCAGTACTTC; CDR3 protein: CASSHPGLAGDEQYF
D gene: TRBD1; clone size: -; J gene: TRBJ1-1; V gene: TRBV3-1/TRBV3-2; CDR3 DNA: TGTGCCAGCAGCCAAGGGACAGGGGGCGCTGGCACTGAAGCTTTCTTT; CDR3 protein: CASSQGTGGAGTEAFF
D gene: TRBD1; clone size: -; J gene: TRBJ1-3; V gene: TRBV4-2; CDR3 DNA: TGTGCCAGCAGCCAAGATCCGATTAACAGGGGGCCCTCCGGAAACACCATATATTTT; CDR3 protein: CASSQDPINRGPSGNTIYF
D gene: TRBD1; clone size: once; J gene: TRBJ2-7; V gene: TRBV19; CDR3 DNA: TGTGCCAGTAGTGAGGACAGGGCTGTGGGCTACGAGCAGTACTTC; CDR3 protein: CASSEDRAVGYEQYF
D gene: -; clone size: -; J gene: TRBJ1-2; V gene: TRBV3-1/TRBV3-2; CDR3 DNA: TGTGCCAGCAGCCAGGAACAGGGCACCTATGGCTACACCTTC; CDR3 protein: CASSQEQGTYGYTF
D gene: -; clone size: -; J gene: TRBJ2-7; V gene: TRBV3-1/TRBV3-2; CDR3 DNA: TGTGCCAGCAGCCCTACAACTGGAGTGACCGAGCAGTACTTC; CDR3 protein: CASSPTTGVTEQYF
D gene: -; clone size: -; J gene: TRBJ1-6; V gene: TRBV7-7; CDR3 DNA: TGTGCCAGCAGCCAAGGACAGAATTCACCCCTCCACTTT; CDR3 protein: CASSQGQNSPLHF
D gene: -; clone size: -; J gene: TRBJ2-4; V gene: TRBV29-1; CDR3 DNA: TGCAGCGCCGATGACAGCAACATTCAGTACTTC; CDR3 protein: CSADDSNIQYF
D gene: -; clone size: -; J gene: TRBJ2-2; V gene: TRBV10-1; CDR3 DNA: TGCGCCAGCCGGAGGATCTGGACGTCGAACACCGGGGAGCTGTTTTTT; CDR3 protein: CASRRIWTSNTGELFF
D gene: -; clone size: -; J gene: TRBJ1-1; V gene: TRBV12-3/TRBV12-4; CDR3 DNA: TGTGCCAGCAGCGTCCTCGGCACTGAAGCTTTCTTT; CDR3 protein: CASSVLGTEAFF
D gene: -; clone size: -; J gene: TRBJ1-3; V gene: TRBV28; CDR3 DNA: TGTGCCAGCAGTTTTTGGGAAGGGAGGAACACCATATATTTT; CDR3 protein: CASSFWEGRNTIYF
D gene: -; clone size: -; J gene: TRBJ2-3; V gene: TRBV7-2; CDR3 DNA: TGTGCCAGCAGCAAACAAGGCACAGATACGCAGTATTTT; CDR3 protein: CASSKQGTDTQYF
D gene: TRBD2; clone size: -; J gene: TRBJ2-3; V gene: TRBV29-1; CDR3 DNA: TGCAGCGTTGATAGCGCGGGGGGAATAGATACGCAGTATTTT; CDR3 protein: CSVDSAGGIDTQYF
D gene: TRBD1; clone size: -; J gene: TRBJ1-5; V gene: TRBV7-8; CDR3 DNA: TGTGCCAGCAGCGCGACAGGGGCGGGTTACGGCAATCAGCCCCAGCATTTT; CDR3 protein: CASSATGAGYGNQPQHF
D gene: -; clone size: -; J gene: TRBJ1-5; V gene: TRBV3-1/TRBV3-2; CDR3 DNA: TGTGCCAGCAGCCAAGGTTTGAGGGTGGGGAATCAGCCCCAGCATTTT; CDR3 protein: CASSQGLRVGNQPQHF